The 4 T cell receptor beta chains in this list originate from one sample, sequenced in a study of T cell responses to AZD1222 COVID-19 vaccine. The method was immunoSEQ multiplex PCR; TCRdb's version includes in-frame clones alone and lacks a portion of them. The data contain some 190,000 clones, 92% of them seen just once; the ten biggest clones take up more than 1.5%. The material was peripheral blood, obtained 28 days after the second AZD1222 dose. Source of these receptors: an adult who received the AZD1222 COVID-19 vaccine.

V usage is TRBV7-2 and J usage is TRBJ1-6; D uncertain. The CDR3 consists of 14 residues. Per germline, CDR1 SGHTA and CDR2 FQGNSA. V gave up 0 bases and J gave up 10 bases, with 10 bases separating them. This CDR3 is CASSLAVDGSPLHF. The CDR3, as DNA: TGTGCCAGCAGCTTAGCCGTTGATGGGTCACCCCTCCACTTT.

J is TRBJ1-5 and V is TRBV19, with D possibly matching TRBD1 (5 bases). The germline V gene has CDR1 LNHDA and CDR2 SQIVND (reference sequence). Trimming stripped 2 bases from V and 7 bases from J, with 12 bases between. There are 14 residues in the CDR3. The CDR3 reads CASSITGDGQPQHF. CDR3 coding DNA: TGTGCCAGTAGTATAACGGGGGATGGGCAGCCCCAGCATTTT.

The chain combines TRBV2 with TRBJ2-2, with D perhaps matching TRBD1 or TRBD2 (6 bases each). The CDR3 has 15 amino acids. Between the trimmed V and J ends, which lost 6 bases and 2 bases, there was a span of 13 bases. Germline V gene sequence: CDR1 SNHLY, CDR2 FYNNEI. The CDR3 DNA reads TGTGCCAGCAGCCGGGGGCAGCCTAACACCGGGGAGCTGTTTTTT. Residues: CASSRGQPNTGELFF.

The chain couples TRBV12-2 to TRBJ1-5. TRBV12-2 is a documented pseudogene. The CDR3 spans 15 residues. Here the CDR3 DNA reads TGTGCAAGTCGCCAATTGGGGGGAAACAATCAGCCCCAGCATTTT. This sequence encodes CASRQLGGNNQPQHF.